One T cell receptor (beta chain) is described in this entry. The data were obtained in a study of T cells after yellow fever vaccination. About the study: Some fractions had low cell numbers, and these were prepared with SMART-Seq v4 Ultra Low Input.

A 5'RACE template-switching step, the method used to make TCR cDNA, added a universal primer site and UMIs. TCRdb re-called the 5' RACE reads through MiXCR, storing one row per CDR3 protein. The sample consists of fewer than 400,000 distinct CDR3 sequences, around 6.5% of them appearing once. The sample here was PBMCs, taken 5 days after the yellow fever booster vaccination. The clonotype comes from a man aged 25-45 years who received the YFV17D yellow fever vaccine.

The CDR3 bases are TGCGCCAGCAGCTTAGGCGAATCGGAGACCCAGTACTTC. Translation: CASSLGESETQYF. This sequence joins TRBV5-1 and TRBJ2-5, with D unresolved. The CDR3 consists of 13 residues. V was shortened by 2 bases and J by 5 bases, with 10 bases between the two germline ends. Germline CDR1 reads SGHRS; CDR2 reads YFSETQ.